This record covers a single T cell receptor (beta chain). This CDR3 has 15 amino acids. CDR1 and CDR2 (germline): MGHRA, YSYEKL. V was shortened by 0 bases and J by 3 bases, with 9 bases between the two germline ends. This record belongs to a study of blood T cell repertoires in COVID-19. Study-level information: Sample material is recorded as cDNA or gDNA derived from T cells, B-cell-depleted T cells, or PBMCs.

The assay was immunoSEQ multiplex PCR, and TCRdb's table has in-frame clones only and misses some. This table holds approximately 110,000 clones, roughly 80% found once. Sequences were obtained from peripheral blood. The chain couples TRBV4-1 to TRBJ1-3; D unclear. This receptor was taken from a man in his 70s with active or convalescent COVID-19. The CDR3 sequence is CASSQDLVGGNTIYF. CDR3 DNA sequence: TGCGCCAGCAGCCAAGATCTAGTCGGTGGAAACACCATATATTTT.